A single sample is the source of the 31 T cell receptor beta chains below, sequenced in a study of OX40 agonist ivuxolimab in advanced cancers. TCRdb's table, derived via immunoSEQ multiplex PCR, lists solely in-frame clones and lacks some. Of under 75,000 clones listed, 92% were seen once; the top ten hold about 7.1%. Material: CD4+ or CD8+ T cells sorted from blood, obtained in a trial of the OX40 agonist ivuxolimab. Source of these receptors: an adult with an advanced solid tumor such as melanoma, head and neck, liver or kidney cancer.

This clone was detected once. The genes are TRBV14 and TRBJ2-7, with a weak D call TRBD1 (5 bases). Trimming removed 6 bases at V and 5 bases at J, with 17 bases between. CDR1 is SGHDN, CDR2 FVKESK, per germline. This CDR3 has 14 amino acids. This chain's CDR3 is CASSPMTRVDEQYF. The CDR3 bases are TGTGCCAGCAGTCCTATGACCAGGGTCGACGAGCAGTACTTC.

V and J are TRBV13 and TRBJ2-6; D is perhaps TRBD1 or TRBD2 (5 bases each). From germline, CDR1 is PRHDT and CDR2 FYEKMQ (reference sequence). The CDR3 contains 14 residues. The CDR3, as DNA: TGTGCAGTCAGGGACCGCTCTGGGGCCAACGTCCTGACTTTC. It yields the protein CAVRDRSGANVLTF.

V and J are TRBV28 and TRBJ1-5; D is unclear. The CDR3 loop spans 13 amino acids. Germline V gene data show CDR1 as MDHEN and CDR2 as SYDVKM. V lost 7 bases and J lost 5, with 12 bases in between. The chain's CDR3 is CASNPLGHQPQHF. CDR3 sequence (DNA): TGTGCCAGCAACCCATTGGGTCATCAGCCCCAGCATTTT. Together with reference TRBV28 and TRBJ1-5, the CDR3 gives the full variable domain: DVKVTQSSRYLVKRTGEKVFLECVQDMDHENMFWYRQDPGLGLRLIYFSYDVKMKEKGDIPEGYSVSREKKERFSLILESASTNQTSMYLCASNPLGHQPQHFGDGTRLSIL.

The chain combines TRBV4-1 with TRBJ2-4; D possibly uses TRBD1 or TRBD2 (5 bases each). The CDR3 spans 15 residues. Germline values: CDR1 MGHRA, CDR2 YSYEKL. The germline V and J ends were trimmed by 1 base and 6 bases, with 13 bases remaining between them. The CDR3 sequence: CASSQVLERGNIQYF. The CDR3 DNA is TGCGCCAGCAGCCAAGTTCTCGAGAGGGGAAACATTCAGTACTTC.

The gene calls are TRBV7-6 and TRBJ2-7; weak D call: TRBD2 (6 bases). CDR3 length equals 15 residues. Per germline, CDR1 SGHVS and CDR2 FNYEAQ. The V end was cut by 2 bases, the J end by 0 bases, with 11 bases between. DNA of the CDR3: TGTGCCAGCAGCTTACTAGTGACTAGCTCCTACGAGCAGTACTTC. It specifies CASSLLVTSSYEQYF. Full variable domain (rest looked up from reference TRBV7-6 and TRBJ2-7): GAGVSQSPRYKVTKRGQDVALRCDPISGHVSLYWYRQALGQGPEFLTYFNYEAQQDKSGLPNDRFSAERPEGSISTLTIQRTEQRDSAMYRCASSLLVTSSYEQYFGPGTRLTVT.

V and J are TRBV15 and TRBJ1-2; D is unclear. The CDR3 has 14 amino acids. Germline CDR1 is LNHNV and CDR2 is YYDKDF (reference sequence). V lost 1 base, J lost 2 bases, and 8 bases lay in between. The CDR3 spells CATSRARDNYGYTF. The CDR3 nucleotides read TGTGCCACCAGCAGAGCAAGAGACAACTATGGCTACACCTTC.

This clone has more than one count but fewer than ten. The rearrangement links TRBV4-2 to TRBJ1-1; D unresolved. CDR1 and CDR2 (germline): LGHNA, YNFKEQ. Trimming took off 2 bases at V and 0 bases at J, with 7 bases between the two ends. CDR3 length equals 14 residues. CDR3 nucleotides: TGTGCCAGCAGCCAAACCCCTATGAACACTGAAGCTTTCTTT. Amino acid sequence: CASSQTPMNTEAFF.

This chain uses TRBV29-1 with TRBJ2-3; the match to TRBD1 covers 8 bases. The CDR3 totals 14 residues. V was clipped by 7 bases and J by 0 bases; unmatched bases: 6. Germline values: CDR1 SQVTM, CDR2 ANQGSEA. The CDR3 DNA follows: TGCAGCGCCGTGGACAGGGCTAGCACAGATACGCAGTATTTT. Amino acid sequence: CSAVDRASTDTQYF.

The gene calls are TRBV27 and TRBJ2-7, with 7 bases fitting TRBD1. After removal of 4 bases from V and 1 base from J, the junction contained 10 bases not matched to a gene. Germline values: CDR1 MNHEY, CDR2 SMNVEV (reference sequence). The CDR3 extends over 16 amino acids. The CDR3 region has the DNA TGTGCCAGCAGTTATGTGACAGGGCGTTTTTCCTACGAGCAGTACTTC. Its translation: CASSYVTGRFSYEQYF.

The chain recombines TRBV5-1 with TRBJ2-1; 8 bases are a match to TRBD1. This CDR3 is built from 15 residues. Unmatched junction bases numbered 5, after V lost 3 bases and J lost 3 bases. From germline, CDR1 is SGHRS and CDR2 YFSETQ. The CDR3 DNA is TGCGCCAGCAGCTCAACAGGGGGTATCTACAATGAGCAGTTCTTC. Translated: CASSSTGGIYNEQFF.

The V and J genes are TRBV15 and TRBJ2-5, with 13 bases lining up with TRBD2. There are 14 residues in the CDR3. Trimming took 8 bases from V and 5 from J; bases not matched to a gene: 5. CDR1 is LNHNV and CDR2 is YYDKDF in the germline V gene (reference sequence). The CDR3 region is CATGTSGTWETQYF. The DNA for the CDR3 is TGTGCCACCGGGACTAGCGGGACATGGGAGACCCAGTACTTC. The entire variable domain, with the rest obtained from reference TRBV15 and TRBJ2-5, is as follows: DAMVIQNPRYQVTQFGKPVTLSCSQTLNHNVMYWYQQKSSQAPKLLFHYYDKDFNNEADTPDNFQSRRPNTSFCFLDIRSPGLGDTAMYLCATGTSGTWETQYFGPGTRLLVL.

The V call is TRBV11-2, the J call TRBJ1-1; 8 bases match TRBD1. Germline CDR1 and CDR2: SGHAT and FQNNGV. V trimming: 0 bases; J trimming: 3 bases; junction bases outside the gene matches: 3. The CDR3 has 15 amino acids. CDR3 sequence: CASSLEAGGDTEAFF. In DNA, the CDR3 is TGTGCCAGCAGCTTAGAGGCAGGGGGCGACACTGAAGCTTTCTTT.

This chain connects TRBV9 to TRBJ2-7, with D perhaps TRBD1 (6 bases). The CDR3 consists of 13 residues. V lost 0 bases, J lost 5 bases, and 9 bases lay in between. Germline assignment: CDR1 SGDLS and CDR2 YYNGEE. The CDR3 DNA sequence: TGTGCCAGCAGCGTAGGGGCAGGGGACGAGCAGTACTTC. It specifies CASSVGAGDEQYF. The full variable domain, its missing parts supplied by reference TRBV9 and TRBJ2-7, is DSGVTQTPKHLITATGQRVTLRCSPRSGDLSVYWYQQSLDQGLQFLIQYYNGEERAKGNILERFSAQQFPDLHSELNLSSLELGDSALYFCASSVGAGDEQYFGPGTRLTVT.

The chain combines TRBV5-1 with TRBJ2-3, with 10 positions matching TRBD1. The J segment lost 4 bases and the V segment lost 0 bases, leaving 5 bases of the junction unmatched. The CDR3 contains 16 residues. Germline CDR1 and CDR2: SGHRS and YFSETQ. CDR3 bases: TGCGCCAGCAGCTTGGCAGACAGGGGGCTAGCAGATACGCAGTATTTT. It codes for CASSLADRGLADTQYF.

V and J are TRBV13 and TRBJ2-1; D gene unclear. The CDR3 is 14 residues long. Germline V gene sequence: CDR1 PRHDT, CDR2 FYEKMQ (reference sequence). The ends were cut back, 5 bases at V and 4 bases at J, with 12 bases in the middle. The CDR3 nucleotides are TGTGCCAGCAGCCCTACGACGGTTTACAATGAGCAGTTCTTC. Its protein product is CASSPTTVYNEQFF.

This clone appeared once. The V gene is TRBV29-1, the J gene TRBJ2-1, with a weak D call TRBD2 (5 bases). Germline V gene lookup returns CDR1 SQVTM and CDR2 ANQGSEA. The CDR3 covers 17 residues. V lost 1 base to trimming and J lost 2 bases, with 18 bases between them. CDR3 sequence (DNA): TGCAGCGTTGAAGCTGAGACCAAAGAACTAGCCTACAATGAGCAGTTCTTC. Amino acids: CSVEAETKELAYNEQFF.

The chain employs TRBV27 and TRBJ2-3; 8 bases fit TRBD2. The CDR3 is made up of 15 amino acids. Trimming at V came to 5 bases and at J to 1 base, leaving 5 bases not matched to a gene. Looked up from germline, CDR1 is MNHEY and CDR2 is SMNVEV (reference sequence). Here the CDR3 reads CASSPREGGTDTQYF. CDR3 DNA sequence: TGTGCCAGCAGTCCCCGGGAGGGTGGCACAGATACGCAGTATTTT.

V gene TRBV19 combines with J gene TRBJ2-1; TRBD1 might be the D (5 bases). CDR3 length: 14 residues. The germline V and J ends were trimmed by 6 bases and 9 bases, with 18 bases remaining between them. Looked up from germline, CDR1 is LNHDA and CDR2 is SQIVND (reference sequence). CDR3 amino acids: CASRPFEGVGEQFF. CDR3 nucleotide sequence: TGTGCCAGTAGGCCCTTCGAAGGGGTAGGTGAGCAGTTCTTC.

The V gene is TRBV9, the J gene TRBJ2-3; D is unclear. The CDR3 is made up of 14 amino acids. Germline CDR1 and CDR2: SGDLS and YYNGEE. V shed 6 bases and J shed 1 base, with 12 bases lying between them. The CDR3 sequence is CASTVAGGTDTQYF. DNA for the CDR3: TGTGCCAGCACAGTAGCTGGTGGCACAGATACGCAGTATTTT. Supplemented by reference TRBV9 and TRBJ2-3, the full variable domain reads DSGVTQTPKHLITATGQRVTLRCSPRSGDLSVYWYQQSLDQGLQFLIQYYNGEERAKGNILERFSAQQFPDLHSELNLSSLELGDSALYFCASTVAGGTDTQYFGPGTRLTVL.

J is TRBJ2-1 and V is TRBV29-1, with D tentatively TRBD2 (6 bases). Per the germline V gene, CDR1 is SQVTM and CDR2 is ANQGSEA. The CDR3 has 16 residues. With 2 bases removed from V and 3 bases from J, the gap between germline ends came to 17 bases. The CDR3 is CSVEPPAREVYNEQFF. CDR3 DNA: TGCAGCGTTGAACCCCCCGCCAGGGAGGTCTACAATGAGCAGTTCTTC.

This chain uses TRBV5-4 with TRBJ2-5, with 11 bases that match TRBD2. The CDR3 consists of 16 residues. Looked up from germline, CDR1 is SGHNT and CDR2 is YYREEE (reference sequence). The junction had 12 bases not matched to a gene; V was cut back by 6 bases and J by 5 bases. The CDR3 is CASTSSSGGPRETQYF. In nucleotides, the CDR3 is TGTGCCAGCACCAGCTCTAGCGGGGGGCCCCGGGAGACCCAGTACTTC. The full variable domain, its missing parts supplied by reference TRBV5-4 and TRBJ2-5, is ETGVTQSPTHLIKTRGQQVTLRCSSQSGHNTVSWYQQALGQGPQFIFQYYREEENGRGNFPPRFSGLQFPNYSSELNVNALELDDSALYLCASTSSSGGPRETQYFGPGTRLLVL.

This sequence joins TRBV28 and TRBJ2-1; D not resolved. Germline CDR1 MDHEN, CDR2 SYDVKM. The CDR3 runs 14 residues. Trimming took 9 bases from V and 3 from J, leaving 15 bases between them. CDR3 nucleotides: TGTGCCAGTGAGACCCGATGGGACTACAATGAGCAGTTCTTC. Protein sequence: CASETRWDYNEQFF.

A single count supports this clone. Since a much larger clone is just one base distant, this may be a read error. This chain uses TRBV5-5 with TRBJ1-5; unclear D gene. V lost 7 bases and J lost 2, with 13 bases in between. The CDR3 loop spans 14 amino acids. Germline lookup yields CDR1 SGHKS and CDR2 YYEKEE (reference sequence). CDR3 in amino acids: CASGNGVGNQPQHF. DNA of the CDR3: TGTGCCAGCGGAAATGGGGTCGGCAATCAGCCCCAGCATTTT.

V gene TRBV5-1 combines with J gene TRBJ2-7; TRBD1 is a possible D gene (6 bases). V was trimmed by 4 bases and J by 5 bases, leaving 16 bases between them. Germline V gives CDR1 SGHRS, CDR2 YFSETQ. The CDR3 is 14 amino acids. CDR3 coding DNA: TGCGCCAGCAGCCCCCTGGGCCAGGGGCACGAGCAGTACTTC. Protein product: CASSPLGQGHEQYF.

The chain couples TRBV29-1 to TRBJ2-7; D gene uncertain. Trimming left V 4 bases short and J 7 bases short, with 8 bases between. The CDR3 loop spans 10 amino acids. Germline V gene sequence: CDR1 SQVTM, CDR2 ANQGSEA. The CDR3 here is CSVVLQEQYF. CDR3 DNA: TGCAGCGTTGTCTTGCAGGAGCAGTACTTC.

The chain has TRBV4-3 and TRBJ2-1; TRBD2 aligns across 9 bases. The CDR3 extends over 16 amino acids. J was trimmed by 7 bases and V by 3 bases; bases with no gene match: 10. Per germline, CDR1 LGHNA and CDR2 YSLEER. CDR3: CASSQGVAGGHNEQFF. CDR3 DNA: TGCGCCAGCAGCCAGGGGGTTGCGGGGGGGCATAATGAGCAGTTCTTC.

V usage is TRBV2 and J usage is TRBJ2-4, with D possibly being TRBD2 (6 bases). The V gene's germline CDR1 is SNHLY and CDR2 FYNNEI. The CDR3 totals 16 residues. V gave up 0 bases and J gave up 1 base, with 10 bases separating them. The CDR3 DNA reads TGTGCCAGCAGTGAAGCTGGAGGGGCGGCCAAAAACATTCAGTACTTC. Its protein is CASSEAGGAAKNIQYF.

The gene calls are TRBV25-1 and TRBJ2-1; 8 bases agree with TRBD2. The trim removed 2 bases at V and 0 bases at J, leaving 6 bases unmatched. CDR1 is MGHDK, CDR2 SYGVNS, per germline. The CDR3 sequence is 17 residues long. CDR3 nucleotide sequence: TGTGCCAGCAGTGAACGTAGCGGGGAGAGCTCCTACAATGAGCAGTTCTTC. It encodes CASSERSGESSYNEQFF.

The rearrangement uses TRBV7-6 and TRBJ2-6; 10 nucleotides agree with TRBD2. Germline CDR1 SGHVS, CDR2 FNYEAQ. V lost 1 base, J lost 0 bases, and 3 bases stayed unmatched. The CDR3 is made up of 18 amino acids. This CDR3 is CASSLGLAGLSGANVLTF. The CDR3 DNA reads as TGTGCCAGCAGCTTAGGACTAGCGGGCCTCTCTGGGGCCAACGTCCTGACTTTC.

The J gene is TRBJ2-7, the V gene TRBV27, with D hard to call. Trimming shortened V by 5 bases and J by 2 bases, and 13 bases separated the two germline ends. The CDR3 is 14 amino acids. Germline V lookup: CDR1 MNHEY, CDR2 SMNVEV (reference sequence). This CDR3 is CASSAFRFTYEQYF. In DNA, the CDR3 is TGTGCCAGCAGTGCCTTCCGGTTCACCTACGAGCAGTACTTC.

Comment on this clone: A read error may be the cause here, since a much bigger clone is one base away. Different DNA sequences within this sample yield the same CDR3. The genes are TRBV4-1 and TRBJ1-4; D remains ambiguous. V was cut by 0 bases and J by 6 bases, with 26 bases left in between. In germline, CDR1 is MGHRA, CDR2 YSYEKL. The CDR3 length is 20 residues. The CDR3 sequence is CASSQERPGFGVLADEKLFF. The CDR3 nucleotides read TGCGCCAGCAGCCAAGAACGGCCTGGCTTTGGCGTCCTGGCGGATGAAAAACTGTTTTTT.